The T cell receptor (beta chain) under discussion was sequenced for a study of tumor and adjacent non-tumor tissue in lung cancer. CDR1 and CDR2 (germline): ENHRY, SYGVKD. The CDR3 contains 17 residues. Trimming cost V 7 bases and J 2 bases; bases outside gene matches: 7. The library came from three nested PCR rounds adapted from ARM-PCR protocols. MiXCR was run by TCRdb on the multiplex PCR reads, yielding one entry per CDR3 protein. Here the sample spans approximately 79,000 distinct CDR3 sequences, around 76% being singletons. This sample's RNA came from whole unsorted tissue. The normal lung tissue was taken more than 3 cm from the tumor edge.

Sequencing input: distant non-tumor lung tissue. This receptor was obtained from a man aged 65 to 79 with non-small cell lung cancer. The genes are TRBV10-3 and TRBJ2-6; 11 nucleotides agree with TRBD1. In DNA, the CDR3 is TGTGCCATCACCGGAGAGGGACAGGGGGCTGGGGCCAACGTCCTGACTTTC. Translation: CAITGEGQGAGANVLTF.